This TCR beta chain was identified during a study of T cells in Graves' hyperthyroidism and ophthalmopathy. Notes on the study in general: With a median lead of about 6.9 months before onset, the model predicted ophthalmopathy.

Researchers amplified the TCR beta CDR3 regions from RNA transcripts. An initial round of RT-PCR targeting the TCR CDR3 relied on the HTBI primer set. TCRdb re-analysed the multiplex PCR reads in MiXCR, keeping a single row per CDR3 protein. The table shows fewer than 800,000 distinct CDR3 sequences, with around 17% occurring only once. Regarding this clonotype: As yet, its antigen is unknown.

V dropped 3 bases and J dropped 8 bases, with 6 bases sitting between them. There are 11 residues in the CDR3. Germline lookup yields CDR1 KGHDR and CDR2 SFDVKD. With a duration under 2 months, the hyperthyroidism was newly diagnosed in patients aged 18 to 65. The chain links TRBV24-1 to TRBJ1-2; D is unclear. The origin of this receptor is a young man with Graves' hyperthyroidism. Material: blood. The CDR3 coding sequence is TGTGCCACCAGTGATCCCGGGGGCTACACCTTC. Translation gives CATSDPGGYTF.